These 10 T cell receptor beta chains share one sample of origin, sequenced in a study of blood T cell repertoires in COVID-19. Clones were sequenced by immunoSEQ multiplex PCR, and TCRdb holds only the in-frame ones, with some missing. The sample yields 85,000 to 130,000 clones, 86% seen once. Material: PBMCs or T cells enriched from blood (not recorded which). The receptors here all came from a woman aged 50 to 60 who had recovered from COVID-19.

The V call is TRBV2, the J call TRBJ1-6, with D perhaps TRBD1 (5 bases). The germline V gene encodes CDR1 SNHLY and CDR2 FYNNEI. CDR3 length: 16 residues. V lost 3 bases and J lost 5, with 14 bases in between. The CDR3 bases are TGTGCCAGCAGTGAGCGTCCCACAGGCGATAATTCACCCCTCCACTTT. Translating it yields CASSERPTGDNSPLHF.

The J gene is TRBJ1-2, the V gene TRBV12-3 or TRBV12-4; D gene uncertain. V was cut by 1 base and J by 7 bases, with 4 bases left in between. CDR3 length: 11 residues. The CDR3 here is CASSLDGGYTF. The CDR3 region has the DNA TGTGCCAGCAGTTTAGACGGTGGCTACACCTTC.

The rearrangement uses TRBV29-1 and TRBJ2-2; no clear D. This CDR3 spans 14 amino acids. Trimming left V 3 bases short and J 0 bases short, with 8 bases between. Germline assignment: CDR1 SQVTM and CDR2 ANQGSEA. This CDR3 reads CSVDTSTNTGELFF. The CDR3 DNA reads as TGCAGCGTTGACACCTCTACGAACACCGGGGAGCTGTTTTTT.

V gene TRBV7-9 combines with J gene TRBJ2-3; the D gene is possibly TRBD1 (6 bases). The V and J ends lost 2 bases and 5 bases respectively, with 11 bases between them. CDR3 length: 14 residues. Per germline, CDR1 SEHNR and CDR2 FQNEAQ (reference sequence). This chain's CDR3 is CASSLIQGGDTQYF. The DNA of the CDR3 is TGTGCCAGCAGCTTAATACAGGGTGGAGATACGCAGTATTTT. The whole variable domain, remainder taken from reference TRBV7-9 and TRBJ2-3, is DTGVSQNPRHKITKRGQNVTFRCDPISEHNRLYWYRQTLGQGPEFLTYFQNEAQLEKSRLLSDRFSAERPKGSFSTLEIQRTEQGDSAMYLCASSLIQGGDTQYFGPGTRLTVL.

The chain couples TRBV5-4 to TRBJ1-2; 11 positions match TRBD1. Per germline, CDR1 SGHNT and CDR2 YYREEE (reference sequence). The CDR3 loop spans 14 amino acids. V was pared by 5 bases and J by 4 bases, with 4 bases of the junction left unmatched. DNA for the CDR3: TGTGCCAGCAGTCGAGGACAGGGGGCCTATGGCTACACCTTC. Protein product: CASSRGQGAYGYTF.

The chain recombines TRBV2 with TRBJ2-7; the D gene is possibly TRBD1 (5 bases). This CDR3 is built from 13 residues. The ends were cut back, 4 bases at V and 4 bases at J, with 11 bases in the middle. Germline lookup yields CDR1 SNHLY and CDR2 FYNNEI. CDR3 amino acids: CASSGQGGYEQYF. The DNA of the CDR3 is TGTGCCAGCAGTGGGCAGGGTGGTTACGAGCAGTACTTC.

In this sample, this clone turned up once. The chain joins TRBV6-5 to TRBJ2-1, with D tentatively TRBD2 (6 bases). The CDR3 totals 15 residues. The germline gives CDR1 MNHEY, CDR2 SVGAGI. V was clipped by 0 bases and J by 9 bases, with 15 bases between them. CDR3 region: CASSYSSIWRGEQFF. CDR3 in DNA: TGTGCCAGCAGTTACTCGAGTATCTGGAGGGGTGAGCAGTTCTTC.

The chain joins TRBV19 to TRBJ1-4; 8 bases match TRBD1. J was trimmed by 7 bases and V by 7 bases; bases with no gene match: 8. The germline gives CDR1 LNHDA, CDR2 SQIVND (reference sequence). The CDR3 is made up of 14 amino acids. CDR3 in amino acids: CASKDRVAVEKLFF. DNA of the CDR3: TGTGCCAGTAAGGACAGGGTGGCCGTTGAAAAACTGTTTTTT.

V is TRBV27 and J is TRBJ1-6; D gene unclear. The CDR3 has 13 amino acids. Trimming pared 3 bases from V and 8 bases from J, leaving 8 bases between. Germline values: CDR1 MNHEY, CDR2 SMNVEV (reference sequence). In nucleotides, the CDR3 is TGTGCCAGCAGTTTCTCAGGCGATTCACCCCTCCACTTT. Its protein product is CASSFSGDSPLHF.

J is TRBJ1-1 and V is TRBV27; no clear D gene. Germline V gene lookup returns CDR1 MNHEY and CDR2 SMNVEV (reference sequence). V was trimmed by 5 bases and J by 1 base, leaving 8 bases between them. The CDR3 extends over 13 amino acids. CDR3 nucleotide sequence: TGTGCCAGCAGTCTTCCCGGGAACACTGAAGCTTTCTTT. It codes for CASSLPGNTEAFF.